This T cell receptor beta chain was sequenced in a study of cytomegalovirus exposure and HLA in healthy donors. Study conclusions and caveats: In a later analysis, TCR beta V- and J-gene trimming showed a link to a missense DCLRE1C variant.

The V and J ends lost 10 bases and 4 bases respectively, with 16 bases between them. The CDR3 extends over 13 amino acids. Per the germline V gene, CDR1 is MDHEN and CDR2 is SYDVKM. As regards this clone: What it recognizes is unknown.

PCR involved 60 Vbeta and 13 Jbeta primers. Assay: immunoSEQ multiplex PCR; the TCRdb copy retains only in-frame clones and omits some. The table shows around 150,000 clones, with roughly 80% occurring only once. J is TRBJ1-2 and V is TRBV28, with D tentatively TRBD1 (5 bases). The specimen sequenced was PBMCs. This TCR came from a man between 18 and 29 years old in good health and CMV-seropositive. This CDR3 reads CATLQTETYGYTF. CDR3 bases: TGTGCCACCTTACAGACAGAGACCTATGGCTACACCTTC.